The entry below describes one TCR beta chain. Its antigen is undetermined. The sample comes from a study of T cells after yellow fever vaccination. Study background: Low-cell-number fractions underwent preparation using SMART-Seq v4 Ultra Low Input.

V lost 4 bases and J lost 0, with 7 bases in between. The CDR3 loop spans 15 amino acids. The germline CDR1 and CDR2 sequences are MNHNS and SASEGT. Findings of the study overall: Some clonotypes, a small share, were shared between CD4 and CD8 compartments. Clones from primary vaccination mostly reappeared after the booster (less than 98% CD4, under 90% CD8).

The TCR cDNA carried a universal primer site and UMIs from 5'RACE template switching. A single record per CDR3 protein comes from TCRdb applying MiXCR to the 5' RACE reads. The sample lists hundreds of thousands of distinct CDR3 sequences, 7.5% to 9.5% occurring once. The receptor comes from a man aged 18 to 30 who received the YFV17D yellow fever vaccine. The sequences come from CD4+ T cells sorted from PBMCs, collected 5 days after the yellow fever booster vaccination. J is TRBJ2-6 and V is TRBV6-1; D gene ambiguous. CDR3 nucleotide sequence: TGTGCCAGCAGTGCTGGGCCCTCTGGGGCCAACGTCCTGACTTTC. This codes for CASSAGPSGANVLTF.